This T cell receptor (beta chain) was retrieved from a study of shared clonotypes between healthy human individuals (dated by TCRdb to 2019 to 2021). Some background on the complete study: A couple of women and a few men aged 18 to 49 years were included in the cohort. Each donor's leukapheresis produced roughly between roughly 0.94 and 9.5 billion PBMCs. For each donor, three plates each were used for CD4 naive and CD4 memory, two plates were used for CD8 naive, and one plate was used for CD8 memory. To increase sequencing depth and limit assay-specific biases, TCR repertoire library preparation and sequencing were carried out by different laboratories using diverse techniques. To estimate repertoire size and how much clonotype sharing occurs between individuals, the study deeply sequenced the blood TCR repertoires of several healthy adults. The paper's findings and limits, for the study overall: Sampling was restricted to blood, and TCR repertoires in tissue are likely to differ from TCR repertoires in blood. Higher generation probabilities were observed for clonotypes shared by all four sorted-subset donors than for non-shared clonotypes. Incomplete sequencing was indicated by rarefaction of sorted-subset datasets, despite the large sequencing depth. Because the study included a small number of donors, the genetic and exposure-history diversity represented was limited. Sharing across a few donors was observed for around 5% of naive CD4, 3.5% of naive CD8, 2.3% of memory CD4, and around 0.44% of memory CD8 clonotypes. Pairwise subsampling led to the expectation that sequencing depth would affect the degree of clonotype sharing among donors. Estimated clonotype richness was generally larger for naive than for memory subsets.

The CDR3 numbers 15 residues from cysteine through phenylalanine. Only the CDR3 region is kept as DNA, spanning 45 bases read in frame from base 1. The V and J ends are trimmed by 0 bases and 6 bases, leaving 12 bases between them. According to the germline V gene (reference sequence), CDR1 reads LNHDA and CDR2 reads SQIVND. Of note for this clone: Its antigen specificity is not known. There are no base qualities to consult, and no much larger clone falls within one base.

CD8 naive samples were CD45RO-negative cells positively selected for CCR7, giving a CD45RA+CCR7+ population that excluded TemRA cells. The donors were healthy, HIV-negative adults who had no recently reported acute infections or vaccinations. Only Caucasian adults living in Nashville, Tennessee, USA were represented among the donors. Blood was obtained by leukapheresis, after which PBMCs were separated by Ficoll-Histopaque density gradient centrifugation and cryopreserved in liquid nitrogen vapor phase. Analytical flow cytometry was used to check the purity and quantity of each magnetically sorted T cell population. Each sorted fraction had its genomic DNA isolated and then quantified by UV absorbance on a Nanodrop 2000c. Using the deep immunoSEQ assay, TCR CDR3 regions were amplified from genomic DNA by multiplex PCR. Genomic DNA extracted from each cell subset was distributed evenly over all wells of several immunoSEQ 96-well plates, and each plate served as one replicate. For sorted subsets, about 0.2 ug genomic DNA, equal to 25,000 to 35,000 T cell genomes, was loaded into each replicate PCR. Purified libraries were measured with a Qubit 3.0 fluorometer, size-checked on a Bioanalyzer 2100, and measured again with the KAPA Library Quantification kit. Every immunoSEQ 96-well plate was sequenced on a dedicated single-read 150-cycle Illumina NextSeq 550 flow cell. Per the source publication's procedure: Because only junctional sequences without quality scores were contained in the immunoSEQ output, filtering matching that applied to full-length reads could not be performed. To assign V/J genes and CDR3, sequences were annotated against IMGT germline references using PyIR, a Python wrapper for IgBLAST v1.9. Reads with weak V/J assignments (E-value above 1e-6), missing CDR3, stop codons, out-of-frame junctions, or ambiguous translated residues were removed. A V3J clonotype was defined by an identical inferred V gene, J gene, and CDR3 amino acid sequence. Percentage overlap between repertoires was computed as shared unique clonotypes divided by the size of the smaller repertoire. Richness of each repertoire was evaluated using RTK rarefaction, the Chao1 estimator, and Recon v2.1 estimates of unobserved clonotypes. For all TCRbeta clonotypes obtained by the gDNA method from a handful of donors, generation probabilities were computed with OLGA. TCRdb holds this immuneACCESS table with in-frame rearrangements only. Some clones are missing; in checked studies, unresolved V genes explain under half, and the rest has no known cause. The V and J calls and clone size come from that table; D and trimming were worked out from the DNA. The sample table records around 610,000 clones; 90% to 97% of these occur just once. The top ten hold roughly 0.1% of the sample.

The sequencing sample was made of naive CD8+ T cells sorted from blood. Interpreted using the paper, the cell subset or site label stands for: CD45RA+CCR7+. Recombination linked TRBV19 to TRBJ1-5; the D gene is possibly TRBD1, with 5 bases matching. The sequence was collected from a woman under 40 in good health. This receptor has the CDR3 CASSIDLWGGQPQHF. The DNA sequence follows: TGTGCCAGTAGTATAGATCTATGGGGGGGTCAGCCCCAGCATTTT.